This T cell receptor beta chain is drawn from a study of T cell responses to AZD1222 COVID-19 vaccine. Here immunoSEQ multiplex PCR was the method, and the copy in TCRdb shows in-frame clones only, minus some. The sample includes 150,000 or so clones, around 90% of them seen just once. The germline V gene encodes CDR1 SGHNT and CDR2 YENEEA. CDR3 length: 13 amino acids. As regards this clone: The junction differs from germline at one of its ends, possibly a read error.

The sequencing here drew on peripheral blood, taken on day 0 of AZD1222 vaccination. The clonotype originates from an adult in good health. The chain employs TRBV11-3 and TRBJ2-2; D possibly corresponds to TRBD1 (6 bases). CDR3 nucleotides: TGTGCCAGCAGCTCCGTTGAGGCAGGGGTTCGACTTTTT. It encodes CASSSVEAGVRLF. Looking up the rest from reference TRBV11-3 and TRBJ2-2 gives the full variable domain: EAGVVQSPRYKIIEKKQPVAFWCNPISGHNTLYWYLQNLGQGPELLIRYENEEAVDDSQLPKDRFSAERLKGVDSTLKIQPAELGDSAVYLCASSSVEAGVRLFGEGSRLTVL.